Detailed here is one TCR beta chain. Using RNA transcripts as the source, TCR beta CDR3 regions were amplified. An initial round of RT-PCR targeting the TCR CDR3 relied on the HTBI primer set. Via MiXCR, TCRdb re-called the multiplex PCR reads, giving one row per CDR3 protein. The table lists about 560,000 distinct CDR3 sequences, approximately 14% of them singletons. This entry is derived from a study of T cells in Graves' hyperthyroidism and ophthalmopathy. Sequencing was performed on blood. The source of this sequence is a woman aged 40 to 50 with Graves' hyperthyroidism.

Written as DNA, the CDR3 is TGTGCCAGCAGTTATGACAGGATTGCAGATACGCAGTATTTT. Encoded protein: CASSYDRIADTQYF. The chain couples TRBV6-1 to TRBJ2-3, with a tentative D call TRBD1 (6 bases). Germline V gene data show CDR1 as MNHNS and CDR2 as SASEGT. Trimming shortened V by 5 bases and J by 4 bases, and 13 bases separated the two germline ends. CDR3 length: 14 residues.